This T cell receptor beta chain originates from a study of molecular identifiers for immune sequencing clone quantification. Study-wide context: In replicates, RNA from roughly 21,000 or 96,000 naive CD8 cells was split five ways, four sequenced.

MiXCR, run by TCRdb on the PCR reads, gives a single entry per CDR3 protein. The sample carries around 100,000 distinct CDR3 sequences, under 40% recorded once. CDR1 LNHDA and CDR2 SQIVND come from the germline V gene (reference sequence). The V gene lost 7 bases and the J gene lost 5 bases, with 14 bases spanning the gap. The CDR3 runs to 14 residues. Study-level results: Naive cells had under 1% of molecules in clones above 20 RNA copies, effectors over 97%.

Sequencing libraries of naive CD8 cells derived from approximately 20,000 to 980,000 sorted cells with 10%, 30% or 50% RNA. Sorting isolated naive CD8 T cells as CD8+CD4-CCR7+CD45RA+ events. This clonotype appeared a few times. The antigen is not known. The material sequenced was naive CD8+ T cells from blood, with Jurkat cell RNA spiked in. Subset in this sample: FACS-sorted CD8+CD4-CCR7+CD45RA+ naive T cells. J is TRBJ2-2 and V is TRBV19, with a tentative D call TRBD1 (5 bases). The TCR comes from a human donor in good health. Some libraries in this study had Jurkat cell RNA spiked in. The CDR3 sequence: CASTITGVTGELFF. CDR3 nucleotides: TGTGCCAGTACCATCACAGGCGTTACCGGGGAGCTGTTTTTT.